Described below is a single T cell receptor (beta chain) sequence and its context. The antigen remains unidentified. Method: immunoSEQ multiplex PCR; TCRdb's copy keeps in-frame clones and lacks some. The repertoire includes about 180,000 clones, roughly 90% of them detected once, and 2.6% sits in the top ten. The data are from a study of T cell responses to AZD1222 COVID-19 vaccine. Study results and limitations: Among the donors, most were white British and more were female, and clonal diversity was possibly underestimated. It was only a handful of AZD1222 recipients who were seropositive at baseline. Regions left unmutated in variants are reportedly the target of nearly half of spike-specific TCRs.

The sample consisted of peripheral blood, taken on day 0 of AZD1222 vaccination. The receptor was derived from an adult in good health.

CDR3 sequence reads: CASSESKGGNEKLFF. Written as DNA, the CDR3 is TGTGCCAGCAGTGAATCGAAAGGGGGGAATGAAAAACTGTTTTTT. This chain uses TRBV6-1 with TRBJ1-4, with a weak D call TRBD1 (6 bases). V lost 2 bases to trimming and J lost 5 bases, with 12 bases between them. The germline gives CDR1 MNHNS, CDR2 SASEGT. The CDR3 has 15 amino acids.